This T cell receptor (beta chain) was recorded in a study of CD8 T cells in Susac syndrome. V dropped 4 bases and J dropped 6; count of bases not matched to a gene: 5. CDR3 size: 14 residues. The CD8+ and CD4+ T cells were negatively isolated, with the TEMRA cells enriched by FACS. Reverse transcription used roughly 0.5 to 1 ug RNA and random hexamers. TCRdb reanalysed the immunoSEQ multiplex PCR reads using MiXCR and keeps one entry per CDR3 protein. The table records around 120,000 distinct CDR3 sequences, roughly 94% of them present only once. This chain joins TRBV12-3 or TRBV12-4 and TRBJ1-5, with TRBD1 matching over 8 bases. The sequenced material came from CD4+ T cells from PBMCs. The TCR was taken from a human donor with multiple sclerosis. This CDR3 is CASSSGQGIQPQHF. The CDR3 DNA reads as TGTGCCAGCAGTTCCGGACAGGGAATTCAGCCCCAGCATTTT.